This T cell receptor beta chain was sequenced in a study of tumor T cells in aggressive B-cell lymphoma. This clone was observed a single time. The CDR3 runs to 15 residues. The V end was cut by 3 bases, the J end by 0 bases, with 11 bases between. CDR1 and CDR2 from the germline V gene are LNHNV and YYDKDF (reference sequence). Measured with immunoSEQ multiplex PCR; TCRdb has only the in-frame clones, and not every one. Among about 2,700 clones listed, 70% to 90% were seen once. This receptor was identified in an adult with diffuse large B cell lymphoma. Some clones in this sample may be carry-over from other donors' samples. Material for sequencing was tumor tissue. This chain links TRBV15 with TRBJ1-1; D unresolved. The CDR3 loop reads CATSSVLTLNTEAFF. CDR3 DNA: TGTGCCACCAGCAGCGTACTGACACTGAACACTGAAGCTTTCTTT.